The 6 T cell receptor beta chains below come from one sample, sequenced in a study of CD8 T cells in ankylosing spondylitis. Study-level points and caveats: Several highly homologous variants made up a TCR beta motif, and this motif appeared characteristic of ankylosing spondylitis blood.

TCRdb fed the 5' RACE reads into MiXCR, producing one record per CDR3 protein. The data hold more than 400,000 distinct CDR3 sequences, with about 5% observed a single time. These receptors' targets are unknown. Sequencing used blood, either unsorted or a sorted T cell fraction (not recorded which). These receptors came from a male donor with ankylosing spondylitis.

The chain has TRBV27 and TRBJ1-5, with TRBD1 as a possible D gene (5 bases). V lost 3 bases, J lost 3 bases, and 9 bases lay in between. Per the germline V gene, CDR1 is MNHEY and CDR2 is SMNVEV (reference sequence). The CDR3 covers 14 residues. The CDR3 spells CASSFGGFNQPQHF. Written as DNA, the CDR3 is TGTGCCAGCAGTTTTGGGGGGTTCAATCAGCCCCAGCATTTT.

The rearrangement uses TRBV3-1 and TRBJ1-2; TRBD1 matches at 7 bases. In germline, CDR1 is LGHDT, CDR2 YNNKEL (reference sequence). CDR3 size: 15 residues. V shed 4 bases, J shed 8 bases, and the junction held 13 bases outside the gene matches. The CDR3 region has the DNA TGTGCCAGCAGCCCTACAGGGGAAGGGGAGAAGGGCTACACCTTC. Translating gives CASSPTGEGEKGYTF.

This clonotype was seen a single time. The chain carries TRBV2 and TRBJ2-7; 8 nucleotides align to TRBD2. Germline V gene sequence: CDR1 SNHLY, CDR2 FYNNEI. V was clipped by 0 bases and J by 1 base; unmatched bases: 2. The CDR3 is 15 residues long. CDR3 nucleotides: TGTGCCAGCAGTGAAGCACTAGCGGCGTCCTACGAGCAGTACTTC. It translates to CASSEALAASYEQYF.

Ten or more counts support this clonotype. The rearrangement joins TRBV12-3 or TRBV12-4 to TRBJ2-1; 10 positions agree with TRBD2. V gave up 5 bases and J gave up 6 bases; unmatched junction bases: 10. The CDR3 covers 16 residues. The CDR3 loop is CASSPERGGLFNEQFF. CDR3 DNA: TGTGCCAGCAGTCCCGAGCGGGGGGGCCTCTTCAATGAGCAGTTCTTC.

This clonotype was seen at least ten times. J is TRBJ1-6 and V is TRBV20-1, with TRBD1 matching over 8 bases. The CDR3 contains 13 residues. The V segment lost 7 bases and the J segment 7 bases; nucleotides outside the gene matches: 6. Germline CDR1 reads DFQATT; CDR2 reads SNEGSKA (reference sequence). The CDR3 reads CSVAGQANSPLHF. As DNA, the CDR3 is TGCAGTGTGGCGGGACAGGCCAATTCACCCCTCCACTTT.

The chain links TRBV28 to TRBJ2-7; D gene unclear. CDR3 length: 14 amino acids. The germline gives CDR1 MDHEN, CDR2 SYDVKM. The germline V and J ends were trimmed by 3 bases and 5 bases, with 14 bases remaining between them. The CDR3 spells CASSLVYSEDEQYF. The CDR3 DNA reads TGTGCCAGCAGTTTGGTTTACAGCGAAGACGAGCAGTACTTC.